The 27 T cell receptor beta chains below were found in one sample sequenced in a study of blood T cell repertoires in COVID-19. The table came from immunoSEQ multiplex PCR; TCRdb's copy has only in-frame clones and leaves some out. The sample has approximately 260,000 clones, approximately 79% seen once. The sample comprised peripheral blood. The receptors shown here come from a woman older than 75 with active or convalescent COVID-19.

The chain uses TRBV5-6 and TRBJ1-2; 7 bases agree with TRBD1. Germline CDR1 reads SGHDT; CDR2 reads YYEEEE. Trimming at V came to 5 bases and at J to 10 bases, leaving 11 bases not matched to a gene. The CDR3 runs to 13 residues. The CDR3 bases are TGTGCCAGCAGGGTGGGGACAGTAACCTTCTACACCTTC. Its protein product is CASRVGTVTFYTF.

The chain couples TRBV11-2 to TRBJ1-2; D ambiguous. CDR3 length: 13 residues. The V end lost 2 bases, the J end lost 0 bases, and 4 bases lay between the germline ends. The V gene's germline CDR1 is SGHAT and CDR2 FQNNGV. The CDR3 reads CASSLSPNYGYTF. DNA for the CDR3: TGTGCCAGCAGCTTATCTCCTAACTATGGCTACACCTTC.

V gene TRBV7-9 combines with J gene TRBJ2-1; TRBD2 might be the D (6 bases). The V gene lost 2 bases and the J gene lost 0 bases, with 14 bases spanning the gap. Germline V gene sequence: CDR1 SEHNR, CDR2 FQNEAQ (reference sequence). The CDR3 runs to 17 residues. The CDR3 coding sequence is TGTGCCAGCAGCTTAAAAAAGACCGGGAGCTCCTACAATGAGCAGTTCTTC. Translating it yields CASSLKKTGSSYNEQFF.

The chain has TRBV18 and TRBJ1-2; TRBD1 might be the D (5 bases). The CDR3 spans 19 residues. Germline-derived CDR1 and CDR2 are KGHSH and LQKENI. The V end lost 3 bases, the J end lost 2 bases, and 25 bases lay between the germline ends. This CDR3 reads CASSPAQDSRQGRNYGYTF. CDR3 coding DNA: TGTGCCAGCTCACCTGCACAGGATTCACGACAAGGGAGGAACTATGGCTACACCTTC. Using reference TRBV18 and TRBJ1-2 for the parts outside the CDR3, the full variable domain is NAGVMQNPRHLVRRRGQEARLRCSPMKGHSHVYWYRQLPEEGLKFMVYLQKENIIDESGMPKERFSAEFPKEGPSILRIQQVVRGDSAAYFCASSPAQDSRQGRNYGYTFGSGTRLTVV.

This chain joins TRBV19 and TRBJ1-4; 10 bases align to TRBD1. The CDR3 runs 14 residues. Unmatched junction bases numbered 7, after V lost 7 bases and J lost 8 bases. Germline values: CDR1 LNHDA, CDR2 SQIVND (reference sequence). DNA of the CDR3: TGTGCCAGTACCCAGACAGGGGGCGTCGAAAAACTGTTTTTT. Its translation: CASTQTGGVEKLFF.

The chain uses TRBV30 and TRBJ2-7, with D hard to call. The CDR3 length is 12 residues. Trimming removed 0 bases at V and 12 bases at J, with 15 bases between. Germline CDR1 GTSNPN, CDR2 SVGIG (reference sequence). Here the CDR3 reads CAWSVLSKRLYF. For the CDR3, the DNA is TGTGCCTGGAGTGTACTAAGTAAGCGCCTGTACTTC.

J is TRBJ1-2 and V is TRBV6-5; a possible D gene is TRBD1 (5 bases). This CDR3 contains 13 residues. Germline lookup yields CDR1 MNHEY and CDR2 SVGAGI. Trimming took 0 bases from V and 4 from J, leaving 6 bases between them. The CDR3 sequence: CASSYSGAYGYTF. The CDR3 DNA sequence: TGTGCCAGCAGTTACTCAGGGGCCTATGGCTACACCTTC.

The V gene is TRBV2, the J gene TRBJ2-5; the match to TRBD1 covers 8 bases. CDR3 size: 15 residues. Germline-derived CDR1 and CDR2 are SNHLY and FYNNEI. Losses at the gene ends were 4 bases for V and 3 bases for J; bases not matched to a gene: 7. Here the CDR3 reads CASSGVGTGKETQYF. CDR3 in DNA: TGTGCCAGCAGTGGAGTAGGGACAGGAAAAGAGACCCAGTACTTC. Supplemented by reference TRBV2 and TRBJ2-5, the full variable domain reads EPEVTQTPSHQVTQMGQEVILRCVPISNHLYFYWYRQILGQKVEFLVSFYNNEISEKSEIFDDQFSVERPDGSNFTLKIRSTKLEDSAMYFCASSGVGTGKETQYFGPGTRLLVL.

Note on this clone: The same CDR3 also results from other DNA sequences found in this sample. This chain connects TRBV29-1 to TRBJ2-6; D call uncertain. Between the trimmed V and J ends, which lost 6 bases and 1 base, there was a span of 7 bases. This CDR3 spans 13 amino acids. In germline, CDR1 is SQVTM, CDR2 ANQGSEA. The CDR3 protein is CSVDSSGANVLTF. The DNA of the CDR3 is TGCAGCGTAGACTCTTCTGGGGCCAACGTCCTGACTTTC. Combining the CDR3 with reference TRBV29-1 and TRBJ2-6 gives the whole variable domain SAVISQKPSRDICQRGTSLTIQCQVDSQVTMMFWYRQQPGQSLTLIATANQGSEATYESGFVIDKFPISRPNLTFSTLTVSNMSPEDSSIYLCSVDSSGANVLTFGAGSRLTVL.

This clone was detected only a few times. The V call is TRBV5-1, the J call TRBJ2-1; 7 bases are a match to TRBD2. Germline V gene data show CDR1 as SGHRS and CDR2 as YFSETQ. After removal of 4 bases from V and 3 bases from J, the junction contained 10 bases not matched to a gene. The CDR3 is 16 residues long. The CDR3 loop is CASSALTTSVYNEQFF. The DNA for the CDR3 is TGCGCCAGCAGCGCTTTAACAACTAGCGTCTACAATGAGCAGTTCTTC.

The chain combines TRBV6-6 with TRBJ1-2; 7 bases map to TRBD1. This CDR3 is 15 amino acids long. With 6 bases clipped from V and 5 bases from J, the junction kept 12 bases outside the gene matches. In germline, CDR1 is MNHNY, CDR2 SVGAGI (reference sequence). CDR3 in amino acids: CASSRQGSDTYGYTF. CDR3 DNA: TGTGCCAGCAGCCGACAGGGAAGTGATACGTATGGCTACACCTTC.

A single count supports this clone. The V gene is TRBV18, the J gene TRBJ1-2; D ambiguous. This CDR3 region has 14 residues. V dropped 3 bases and J dropped 8 bases, with 16 bases sitting between them. Germline V CDR1 and CDR2: KGHSH, LQKENI. The CDR3 DNA is TGTGCCAGCTCACCCCTACAGCACTCGGCGGGCTACACCTTC. Translating gives CASSPLQHSAGYTF.

The chain joins TRBV5-1 to TRBJ2-7; TRBD2 aligns across 10 bases. With 1 base clipped from V and 2 bases from J, the junction kept 12 bases outside the gene matches. The CDR3 spans 18 residues. CDR1 SGHRS and CDR2 YFSETQ come from the germline V gene. The CDR3 is CASSLYPSGGLSTYEQYF. The CDR3 nucleotides are TGCGCCAGCAGCTTGTACCCTAGCGGGGGACTAAGCACCTACGAGCAGTACTTC.

V is TRBV5-6 and J is TRBJ1-1; 8 bases are shared with TRBD1. The CDR3 runs 14 residues. In germline, CDR1 is SGHDT, CDR2 YYEEEE. V gave up 0 bases and J gave up 4 bases; unmatched junction bases: 2. CDR3 loop: CASSLAGTGTEAFF. The CDR3 DNA is TGTGCCAGCAGCTTGGCTGGGACAGGCACTGAAGCTTTCTTT.

The genes are TRBV6-5 and TRBJ2-7; TRBD1 agrees at 9 bases. With V trimmed by 6 bases and J by 4 bases, 4 bases remained unmatched. Germline assignment: CDR1 MNHEY and CDR2 SVGAGI. This CDR3 contains 13 residues. The CDR3 loop is CASRGQGPYEQYF. Written as DNA, the CDR3 is TGTGCCAGCAGGGGACAGGGACCATACGAGCAGTACTTC.

The CDR3 sequence: CASSQTGTYEQYF. The CDR3 DNA is TGTGCCAGCAGCCAGACAGGCACCTACGAGCAGTACTTC. The V gene is TRBV5-4, the J gene TRBJ2-7, with TRBD1 as a possible D gene (6 bases). V was cut by 4 bases and J by 2 bases, with 10 bases left in between. This CDR3 is built from 13 residues. Germline-derived CDR1 and CDR2 are SGHNT and YYREEE (reference sequence).

This clone has just one count. V gene TRBV19 combines with J gene TRBJ2-2; 8 bases align to TRBD1. CDR3 length: 17 amino acids. Trimming cost V 3 bases and J 0 bases; bases outside gene matches: 6. From germline, CDR1 is LNHDA and CDR2 SQIVND (reference sequence). The DNA for the CDR3 is TGTGCCAGTAGTATTCCAACGGGACAGGCGAACACCGGGGAGCTGTTTTTT. Translating it yields CASSIPTGQANTGELFF.

The chain is built from TRBV2 and TRBJ2-5; weak D call: TRBD1 (5 bases). With 6 bases removed from V and 1 base from J, the gap between germline ends came to 9 bases. The CDR3 has 13 residues. From germline, CDR1 is SNHLY and CDR2 FYNNEI. The CDR3, as DNA: TGTGCCAGCAGCGGACATCGCCAAGAGACCCAGTACTTC. Protein: CASSGHRQETQYF.

V gene TRBV5-1 combines with J gene TRBJ2-3; 8 bases line up with TRBD2. The CDR3 spans 14 residues. The J segment lost 2 bases and the V segment lost 5 bases, leaving 4 bases of the junction unmatched. Germline V gene lookup returns CDR1 SGHRS and CDR2 YFSETQ. CDR3: CASRARGVTDTQYF. CDR3 in DNA: TGCGCCAGCAGGGCGCGGGGGGTCACAGATACGCAGTATTTT.

The chain combines TRBV28 with TRBJ1-6, with D possibly being TRBD1 (5 bases). Trimming pared 6 bases from V and 10 bases from J, leaving 25 bases between. The germline gives CDR1 MDHEN, CDR2 SYDVKM. The CDR3 length is 17 residues. The CDR3 region has the DNA TGTGCCAGCAGAACAGTAACGGGACTTAGGACGCGGTCACCCCTCCACTTT. It codes for CASRTVTGLRTRSPLHF.

The V gene is TRBV4-1, the J gene TRBJ2-5; TRBD2 matches 8 bases. The J segment lost 1 base and the V segment lost 4 bases, leaving 2 bases of the junction unmatched. The germline CDR1 and CDR2 sequences are MGHRA and YSYEKL. CDR3 length equals 14 residues. CDR3: CASSLGTSQETQYF. The CDR3 DNA reads as TGCGCCAGCAGCCTTGGGACTAGCCAAGAGACCCAGTACTTC.

The chain uses TRBV10-3 and TRBJ2-2; TRBD2 matches at 11 bases. CDR1 and CDR2 (germline): ENHRY, SYGVKD. Trimming cost V 6 bases and J 6 bases; bases outside gene matches: 6. The CDR3 is made up of 15 amino acids. The CDR3: CAIRAGLAVPGELFF. For the CDR3, the DNA is TGTGCCATCAGGGCGGGACTAGCGGTACCCGGGGAGCTGTTTTTT.

The gene calls are TRBV2 and TRBJ1-5, with 7 nucleotides matching TRBD1. Germline CDR1 SNHLY, CDR2 FYNNEI. Trimming took 7 bases from V and 5 from J; bases not matched to a gene: 8. CDR3 length equals 14 residues. This CDR3 reads CASTPHRGDQPQHF. The CDR3 DNA reads TGTGCCAGCACCCCTCACAGGGGTGATCAGCCCCAGCATTTT.

The rearrangement links TRBV27 to TRBJ1-2; 10 bases align to TRBD1. The CDR3 sequence is 16 residues long. In germline, CDR1 is MNHEY, CDR2 SMNVEV (reference sequence). Trimming cost V 6 bases and J 8 bases; bases outside gene matches: 15. The CDR3 loop reads CASSSPGQGLVKGYTF. The CDR3, as DNA: TGTGCCAGCAGCTCTCCGGGACAGGGGCTCGTGAAGGGCTACACCTTC.

This chain uses TRBV5-1 with TRBJ2-3, with D possibly being TRBD2 (5 bases). V was cut by 2 bases and J by 0 bases, with 13 bases left in between. CDR3 length equals 16 residues. Germline assignment: CDR1 SGHRS and CDR2 YFSETQ. The CDR3 is CASSFRGAVSTDTQYF. In DNA, the CDR3 is TGCGCCAGCAGCTTTCGTGGAGCGGTGAGCACAGATACGCAGTATTTT.

This clone occurred once. The CDR3 protein is CASSEVGTGLYEQYF. DNA for the CDR3: TGTGCCAGCAGCGAGGTCGGGACAGGGCTGTACGAGCAGTACTTC. This chain joins TRBV28 and TRBJ2-7, with TRBD1 matching 9 bases. Germline V gene lookup returns CDR1 MDHEN and CDR2 SYDVKM. J was trimmed by 4 bases and V by 6 bases; bases with no gene match: 10. The CDR3 is 15 residues long.

This chain connects TRBV2 to TRBJ2-3, with a possible D match to TRBD1 (5 bases). The CDR3 extends over 12 amino acids. The V gene's germline CDR1 is SNHLY and CDR2 FYNNEI. V lost 3 bases, J lost 7 bases, and 8 bases lay in between. The CDR3 region has the DNA TGTGCCAGCAGTGAGGGGCCCCATACGCAGTATTTT. It yields the protein CASSEGPHTQYF.